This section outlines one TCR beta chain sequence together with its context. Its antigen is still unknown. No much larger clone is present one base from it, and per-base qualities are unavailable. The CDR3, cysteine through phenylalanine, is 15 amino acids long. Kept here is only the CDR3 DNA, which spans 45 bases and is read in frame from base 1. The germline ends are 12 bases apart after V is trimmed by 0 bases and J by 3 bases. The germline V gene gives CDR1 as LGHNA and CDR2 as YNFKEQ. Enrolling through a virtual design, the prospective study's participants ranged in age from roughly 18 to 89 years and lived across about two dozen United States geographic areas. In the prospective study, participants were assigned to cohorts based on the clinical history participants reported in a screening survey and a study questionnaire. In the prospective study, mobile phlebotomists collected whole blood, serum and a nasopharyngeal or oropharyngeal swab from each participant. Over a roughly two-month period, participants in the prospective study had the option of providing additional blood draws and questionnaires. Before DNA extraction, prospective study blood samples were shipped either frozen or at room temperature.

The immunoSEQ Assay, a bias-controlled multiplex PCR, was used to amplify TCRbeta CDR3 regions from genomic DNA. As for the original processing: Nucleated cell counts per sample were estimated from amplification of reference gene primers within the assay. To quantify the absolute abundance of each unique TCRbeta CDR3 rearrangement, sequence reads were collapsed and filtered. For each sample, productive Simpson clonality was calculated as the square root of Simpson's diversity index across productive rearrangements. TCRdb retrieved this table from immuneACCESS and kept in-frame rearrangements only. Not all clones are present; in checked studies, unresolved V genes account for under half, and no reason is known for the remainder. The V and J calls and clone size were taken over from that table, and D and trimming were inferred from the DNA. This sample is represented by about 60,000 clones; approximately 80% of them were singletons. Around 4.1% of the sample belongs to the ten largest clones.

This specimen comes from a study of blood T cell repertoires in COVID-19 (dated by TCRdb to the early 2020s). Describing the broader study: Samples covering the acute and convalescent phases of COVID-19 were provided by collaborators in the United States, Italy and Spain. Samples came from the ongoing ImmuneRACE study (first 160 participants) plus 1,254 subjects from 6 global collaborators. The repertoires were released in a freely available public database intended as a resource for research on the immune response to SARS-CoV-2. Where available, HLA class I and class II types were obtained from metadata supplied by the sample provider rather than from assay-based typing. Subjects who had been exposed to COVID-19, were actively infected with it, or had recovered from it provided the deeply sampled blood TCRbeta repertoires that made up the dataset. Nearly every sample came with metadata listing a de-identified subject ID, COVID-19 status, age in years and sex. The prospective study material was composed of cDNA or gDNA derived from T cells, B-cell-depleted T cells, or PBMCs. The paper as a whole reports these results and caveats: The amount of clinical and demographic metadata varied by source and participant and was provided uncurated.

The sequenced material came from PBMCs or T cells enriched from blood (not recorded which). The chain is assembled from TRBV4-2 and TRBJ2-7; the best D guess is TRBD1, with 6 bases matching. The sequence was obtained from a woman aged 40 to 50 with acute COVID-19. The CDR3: CASSQEGTPVYEQYF. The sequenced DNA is TGTGCCAGCAGCCAAGAGGGGACACCAGTCTACGAGCAGTACTTC.